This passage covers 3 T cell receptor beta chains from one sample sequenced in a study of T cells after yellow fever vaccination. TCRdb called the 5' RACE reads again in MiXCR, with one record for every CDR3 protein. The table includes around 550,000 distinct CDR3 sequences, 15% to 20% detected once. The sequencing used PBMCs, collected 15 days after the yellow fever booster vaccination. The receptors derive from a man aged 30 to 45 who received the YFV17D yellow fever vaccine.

CDR3 sequence: CASSRTGGAAYNEQFF. The CDR3 DNA is TGTGCCAGCAGCCGGACAGGGGGTGCAGCCTACAATGAGCAGTTCTTC. V is TRBV5-4 and J is TRBJ2-1; 10 bases are shared with TRBD1. CDR1 and CDR2 from the germline V gene are SGHNT and YYREEE (reference sequence). The junction had 6 bases not matched to a gene; V was cut back by 4 bases and J by 2 bases. This CDR3 comprises 16 residues.

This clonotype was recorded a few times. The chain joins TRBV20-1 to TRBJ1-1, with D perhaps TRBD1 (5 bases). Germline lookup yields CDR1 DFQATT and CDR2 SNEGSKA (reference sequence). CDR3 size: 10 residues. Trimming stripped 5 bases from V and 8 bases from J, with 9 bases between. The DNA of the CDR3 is TGCAGTGCTGTCAGGGAAGAAGCTTTCTTT. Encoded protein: CSAVREEAFF.

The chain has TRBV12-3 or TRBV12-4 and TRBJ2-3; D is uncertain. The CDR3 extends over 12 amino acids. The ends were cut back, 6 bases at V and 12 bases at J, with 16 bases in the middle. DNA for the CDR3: TGTGCCAGCAGCGCGAGGCTTTTGGCACAGTATTTT. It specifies CASSARLLAQYF.